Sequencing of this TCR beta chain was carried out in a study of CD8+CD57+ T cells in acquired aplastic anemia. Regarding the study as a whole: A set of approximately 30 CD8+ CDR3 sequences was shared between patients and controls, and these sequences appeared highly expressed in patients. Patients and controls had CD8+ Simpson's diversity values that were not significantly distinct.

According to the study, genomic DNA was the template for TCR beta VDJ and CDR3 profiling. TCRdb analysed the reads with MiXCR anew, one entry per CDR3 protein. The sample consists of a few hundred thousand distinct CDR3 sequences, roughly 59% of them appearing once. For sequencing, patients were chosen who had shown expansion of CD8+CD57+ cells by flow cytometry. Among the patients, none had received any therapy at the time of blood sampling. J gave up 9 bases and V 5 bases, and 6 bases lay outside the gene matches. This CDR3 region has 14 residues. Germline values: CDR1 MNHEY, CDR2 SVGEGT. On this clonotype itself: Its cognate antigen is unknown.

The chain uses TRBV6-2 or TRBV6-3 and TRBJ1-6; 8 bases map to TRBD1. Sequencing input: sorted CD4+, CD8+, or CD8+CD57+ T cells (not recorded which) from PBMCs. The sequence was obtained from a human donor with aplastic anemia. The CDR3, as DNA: TGTGCCAGCAGTCCGGGACAGGTCTCTTCACCCCTCCACTTT. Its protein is CASSPGQVSSPLHF.